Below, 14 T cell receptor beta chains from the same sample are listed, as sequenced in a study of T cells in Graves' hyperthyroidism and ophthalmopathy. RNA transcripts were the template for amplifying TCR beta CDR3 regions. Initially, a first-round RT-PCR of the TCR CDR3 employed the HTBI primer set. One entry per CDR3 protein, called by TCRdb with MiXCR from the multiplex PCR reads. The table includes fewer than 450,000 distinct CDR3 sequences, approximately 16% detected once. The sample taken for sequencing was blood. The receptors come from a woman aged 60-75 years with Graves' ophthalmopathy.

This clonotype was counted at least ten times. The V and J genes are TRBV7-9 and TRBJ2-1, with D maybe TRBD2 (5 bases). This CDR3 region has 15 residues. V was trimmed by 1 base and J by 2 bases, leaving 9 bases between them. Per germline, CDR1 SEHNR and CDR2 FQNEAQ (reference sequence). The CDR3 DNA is TGTGCCAGCAGCTTAGGGGAGCCAGCCTACAATGAGCAGTTCTTC. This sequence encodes CASSLGEPAYNEQFF. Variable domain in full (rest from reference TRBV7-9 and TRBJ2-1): DTGVSQNPRHKITKRGQNVTFRCDPISEHNRLYWYRQTLGQGPEFLTYFQNEAQLEKSRLLSDRFSAERPKGSFSTLEIQRTEQGDSAMYLCASSLGEPAYNEQFFGPGTRLTVL.

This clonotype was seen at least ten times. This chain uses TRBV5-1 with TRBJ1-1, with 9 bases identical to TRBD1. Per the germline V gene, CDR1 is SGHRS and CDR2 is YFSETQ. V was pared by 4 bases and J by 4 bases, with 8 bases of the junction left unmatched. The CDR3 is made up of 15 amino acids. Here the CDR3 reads CASSVTQGARTEAFF. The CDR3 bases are TGCGCCAGCAGCGTCACACAGGGGGCGCGCACTGAAGCTTTCTTT.

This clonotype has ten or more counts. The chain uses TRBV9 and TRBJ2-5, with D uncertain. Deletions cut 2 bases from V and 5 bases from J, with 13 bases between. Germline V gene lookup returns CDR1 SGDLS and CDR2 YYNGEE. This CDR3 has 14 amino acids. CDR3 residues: CASSVNQGRETQYF. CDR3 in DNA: TGTGCCAGCAGCGTGAATCAAGGACGGGAGACCCAGTACTTC.

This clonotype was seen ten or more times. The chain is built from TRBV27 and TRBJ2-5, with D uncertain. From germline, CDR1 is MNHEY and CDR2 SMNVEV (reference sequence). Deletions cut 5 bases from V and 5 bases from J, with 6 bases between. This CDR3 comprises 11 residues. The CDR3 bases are TGTGCCAGCAGTAAAACGGAGACCCAGTACTTC. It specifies CASSKTETQYF.

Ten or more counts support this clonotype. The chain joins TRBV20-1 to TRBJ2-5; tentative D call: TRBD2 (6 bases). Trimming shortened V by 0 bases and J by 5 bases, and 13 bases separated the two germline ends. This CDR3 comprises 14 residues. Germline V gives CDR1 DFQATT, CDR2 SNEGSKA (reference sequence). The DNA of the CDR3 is TGCAGTGCTAGAGATAGGAGGGATCGGGAGACCCAGTACTTC. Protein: CSARDRRDRETQYF.

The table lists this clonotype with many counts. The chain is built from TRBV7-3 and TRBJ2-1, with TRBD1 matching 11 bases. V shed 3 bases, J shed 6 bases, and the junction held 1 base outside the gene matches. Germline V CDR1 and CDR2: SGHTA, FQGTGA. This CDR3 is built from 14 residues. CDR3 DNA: TGTGCCAGCAGCTTCGGGACAGGGGGCAATGAGCAGTTCTTC. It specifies CASSFGTGGNEQFF.

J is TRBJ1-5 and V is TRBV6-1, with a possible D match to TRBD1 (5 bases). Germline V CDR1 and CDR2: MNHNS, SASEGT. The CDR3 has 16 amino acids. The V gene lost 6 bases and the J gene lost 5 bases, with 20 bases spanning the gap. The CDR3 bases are TGTGCCAGCAGGGGGGAGGGCCCCAAGTGGGATCAGCCCCAGCATTTT. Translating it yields CASRGEGPKWDQPQHF.

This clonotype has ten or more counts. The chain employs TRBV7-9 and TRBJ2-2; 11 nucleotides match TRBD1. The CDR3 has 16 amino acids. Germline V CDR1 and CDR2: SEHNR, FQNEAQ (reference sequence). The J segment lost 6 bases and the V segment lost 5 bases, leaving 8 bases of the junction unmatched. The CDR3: CASSPSGQGASGELFF. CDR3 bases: TGTGCCAGCAGCCCCAGTGGACAGGGGGCGTCCGGGGAGCTGTTTTTT.

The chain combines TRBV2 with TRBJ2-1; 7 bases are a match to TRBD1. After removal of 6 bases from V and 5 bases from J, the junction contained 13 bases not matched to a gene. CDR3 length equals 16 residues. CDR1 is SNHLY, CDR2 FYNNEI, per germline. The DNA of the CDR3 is TGTGCCAGCAGGGCCGGGACAGTTGTGGCGGACAATGAGCAGTTCTTC. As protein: CASRAGTVVADNEQFF.

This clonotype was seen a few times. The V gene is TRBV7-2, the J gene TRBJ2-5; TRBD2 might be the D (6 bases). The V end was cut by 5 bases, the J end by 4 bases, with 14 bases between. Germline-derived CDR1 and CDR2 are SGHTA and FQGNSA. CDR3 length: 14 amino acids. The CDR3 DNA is TGTGCCAGCAGCCCCCAGCGGGCCGCAGAGACCCAGTACTTC. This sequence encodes CASSPQRAAETQYF.

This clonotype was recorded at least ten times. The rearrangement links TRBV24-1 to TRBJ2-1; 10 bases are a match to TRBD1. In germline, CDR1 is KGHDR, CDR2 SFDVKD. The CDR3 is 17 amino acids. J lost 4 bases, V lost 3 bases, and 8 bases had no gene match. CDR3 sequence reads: CATSDPPGQGPYNEQFF. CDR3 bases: TGTGCCACCAGTGATCCCCCGGGACAGGGGCCGTACAATGAGCAGTTCTTC.

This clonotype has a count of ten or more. The CDR3 coding sequence is TGTGCCAGCAGCTTAGAATGGACAGGGTTTACAGATACGCAGTATTTT. This codes for CASSLEWTGFTDTQYF. The rearrangement joins TRBV7-9 to TRBJ2-3; 8 nucleotides agree with TRBD1. J lost 3 bases, V lost 1 base, and 6 bases had no gene match. The CDR3 totals 16 residues. Germline values: CDR1 SEHNR, CDR2 FQNEAQ (reference sequence).

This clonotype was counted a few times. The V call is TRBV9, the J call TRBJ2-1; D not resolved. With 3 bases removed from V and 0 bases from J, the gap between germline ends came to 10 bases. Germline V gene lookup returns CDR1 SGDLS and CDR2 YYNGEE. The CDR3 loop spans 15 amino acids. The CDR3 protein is CASSGSRGSYNEQFF. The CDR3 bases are TGTGCCAGCAGCGGGTCACGAGGCTCCTACAATGAGCAGTTCTTC.

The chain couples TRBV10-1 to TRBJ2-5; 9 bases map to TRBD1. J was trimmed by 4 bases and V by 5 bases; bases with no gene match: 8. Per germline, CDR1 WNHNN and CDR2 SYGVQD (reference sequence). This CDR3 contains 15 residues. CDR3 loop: CASSPGTGNIETQYF. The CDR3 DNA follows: TGCGCCAGCAGTCCCGGGACAGGGAATATAGAGACCCAGTACTTC.